This TCR beta chain appears in the sequencing data of a study of identical twins. Findings and limits, study-wide: Possibly, invariant MAIT and iNKT cells partly confounded zero-insertion analyses. A lower insertion count was a feature of abundant cord blood beta clonotypes, with no such feature in memory repertoires. Sequences that were out-of-frame, alpha and twin-shared displayed an excess of low generation probability.

The sample holds a few counts of this clonotype. Its specificity is unknown. TCRdb used MiXCR to reprocess the 5' RACE reads, holding one entry per CDR3 protein. The sample records 410,000 or so distinct CDR3 sequences, less than 20% being singletons. This receptor was identified in a middle-aged man in good health. Sequenced input: naive T cells sorted from blood.

The DNA for the CDR3 is TGTGCCAGCAGTTACTTCCTCGGGTTGATGAACACCGGGGAGCTGTTTTTT. This gives the protein CASSYFLGLMNTGELFF. The rearrangement joins TRBV6-5 to TRBJ2-2, with D unresolved. This CDR3 region has 17 residues. V was cut by 1 base and J by 1 base, with 13 bases left in between. Germline V gene lookup returns CDR1 MNHEY and CDR2 SVGAGI.